This entry lists 27 T cell receptor beta chains sequenced from one sample in a study of blood T cell repertoires in COVID-19. Profiled with immunoSEQ multiplex PCR; TCRdb holds only in-frame clones, not every one. The sample includes a few hundred thousand clones, under 90% of them seen just once. The sequenced sample consisted of peripheral blood. The receptors were gathered from a woman aged 40 to 49 who had recovered from COVID-19.

The chain recombines TRBV7-8 with TRBJ2-1; D is uncertain. The CDR3 has 13 amino acids. Deletions cut 5 bases from V and 5 bases from J, with 10 bases between. Germline CDR1 reads SGHVS; CDR2 reads FQNEAQ. The CDR3 region is CASSKDLNNEQFF. As DNA, the CDR3 is TGTGCCAGCAGCAAAGACTTAAACAATGAGCAGTTCTTC. Together with reference TRBV7-8 and TRBJ2-1, the CDR3 gives the full variable domain: GAGVSQSPRYKVAKRGQDVALRCDPISGHVSLFWYQQALGQGPEFLTYFQNEAQLDKSGLPSDRFFAERPEGSVSTLKIQRTQQEDSAVYLCASSKDLNNEQFFGPGTRLTVL.

This chain links TRBV10-1 with TRBJ2-7, with 11 bases lining up with TRBD2. CDR3 size: 16 residues. The V gene end was trimmed by 6 bases and the J gene end by 2 bases; junction bases not matched to a gene: 9. The germline CDR1 and CDR2 sequences are WNHNN and SYGVQD (reference sequence). The CDR3 is CASREVMTSGAYEQYF. The CDR3 DNA reads TGCGCCAGCAGGGAGGTCATGACTAGCGGGGCCTACGAGCAGTACTTC.

The V gene is TRBV7-8, the J gene TRBJ1-3; 7 nucleotides align to TRBD1. The CDR3 length is 15 residues. Per germline, CDR1 SGHVS and CDR2 FQNEAQ. Unmatched junction bases numbered 15, after V lost 8 bases and J lost 8 bases. The CDR3: CASGPTGTLRHTIYF. The CDR3 nucleotides read TGTGCCAGCGGGCCGACAGGGACATTAAGGCACACCATATATTTT.

This rearrangement joins TRBV2 to TRBJ2-5; 9 nucleotides align to TRBD2. Germline lookup yields CDR1 SNHLY and CDR2 FYNNEI. J lost 5 bases, V lost 2 bases, and 18 bases had no gene match. The CDR3 loop spans 19 amino acids. The CDR3 DNA reads as TGTGCCAGCAGTGAACCGTGGTTGCTAGCGGGATTGATGGGGGAGACCCAGTACTTC. As protein: CASSEPWLLAGLMGETQYF.

Only a few counts were recorded for this clone. The rearrangement uses TRBV5-6 and TRBJ1-2; TRBD1 matches 7 bases. With V trimmed by 4 bases and J by 1 base, 4 bases remained unmatched. This CDR3 contains 14 residues. Per germline, CDR1 SGHDT and CDR2 YYEEEE. CDR3 protein: CASSGDRYNYGYTF. CDR3 in DNA: TGTGCCAGCAGCGGGGACAGATATAACTATGGCTACACCTTC.

The rearrangement links TRBV25-1 to TRBJ2-7, with D perhaps matching TRBD2 (5 bases). The CDR3 is 15 amino acids. V lost 1 base and J 1 base, leaving 11 bases between the germline ends. The V gene's germline CDR1 is MGHDK and CDR2 SYGVNS. CDR3 coding DNA: TGTGCCAGCAGTGAATTAGGGAGCCTTTCCTACGAGCAGTACTTC. Residues: CASSELGSLSYEQYF.

The sample holds one count of this clone. The chain carries TRBV4-1 and TRBJ2-7, with 10 bases aligning to TRBD2. Germline V CDR1 and CDR2: MGHRA, YSYEKL. Trimming at V came to 0 bases and at J to 1 base, leaving 12 bases not matched to a gene. CDR3 size: 19 residues. The chain's CDR3 is CASSQDRPEASGRSYEQYF. The CDR3 DNA follows: TGCGCCAGCAGCCAAGATCGCCCAGAGGCTAGCGGGAGATCCTACGAGCAGTACTTC.

This clone was counted a single time. V and J are TRBV14 and TRBJ1-6; 7 bases line up with TRBD1. Per germline, CDR1 SGHDN and CDR2 FVKESK. This CDR3 spans 15 amino acids. Trimming removed 4 bases from V and 10 bases from J; junction bases left unmatched: 10. CDR3 coding DNA: TGTGCCAGCAGCCTCCTCGCCGAGGGGGCCTCACCCCTCCACTTT. Translated: CASSLLAEGASPLHF.

The V call is TRBV30, the J call TRBJ2-7, with TRBD2 as a possible D gene (5 bases). V lost 4 bases to trimming and J lost 0 bases, with 16 bases between them. Germline assignment: CDR1 GTSNPN and CDR2 SVGIG (reference sequence). CDR3 length: 15 amino acids. CDR3 loop: CAWMGWGEGSYEQYF. CDR3 DNA sequence: TGTGCCTGGATGGGCTGGGGAGAGGGCTCCTACGAGCAGTACTTC.

This rearrangement joins TRBV7-2 to TRBJ2-7; the match to TRBD1 covers 8 bases. Germline V gene lookup returns CDR1 SGHTA and CDR2 FQGNSA. The CDR3 consists of 15 residues. Germline trimming cut 1 base from V and 5 bases from J; bases unmatched to any gene: 7. The CDR3 region is CASSLGGTGRNEQYF. DNA of the CDR3: TGTGCCAGCAGCTTAGGGGGGACAGGTAGGAACGAGCAGTACTTC.

V usage is TRBV4-1 and J usage is TRBJ2-5, with TRBD2 matching 7 bases. The CDR3 has 15 amino acids. Germline V gene sequence: CDR1 MGHRA, CDR2 YSYEKL. The ends lost 0 bases at V and 4 bases at J; junction bases unmatched: 5. CDR3 in amino acids: CASSQDLGEGETQYF. Here the CDR3 DNA reads TGCGCCAGCAGCCAAGATCTGGGGGAGGGAGAGACCCAGTACTTC.

This clone occurred once. The CDR3 loop reads CASSWSSGRTDTQYF. The CDR3 nucleotides read TGTGCCAGTAGTTGGAGTAGCGGGAGAACAGATACGCAGTATTTT. This chain joins TRBV19 and TRBJ2-3; the match to TRBD2 covers 9 bases. The V segment lost 5 bases and the J segment 3 bases; nucleotides outside the gene matches: 6. Germline loops: CDR1 LNHDA, CDR2 SQIVND (reference sequence). The CDR3 totals 15 residues.

The rearrangement links TRBV4-2 to TRBJ2-4, with TRBD1 matching 8 bases. The CDR3 covers 16 residues. The germline gives CDR1 LGHNA, CDR2 YNFKEQ. V shed 5 bases and J 5 bases; nucleotides not matched to a gene: 11. The CDR3, as DNA: TGTGCCAGCAGCGGACAGGGTTCTAGCCAGGAAAACATTCAGTACTTC. This translates into CASSGQGSSQENIQYF.

The CDR3 DNA reads as TGTGCCAGCAGCTTGGGTTCCGGGACAGACACCGGGGAGCTGTTTTTT. It translates to CASSLGSGTDTGELFF. This rearrangement joins TRBV5-8 to TRBJ2-2, with TRBD1 matching over 7 bases. The J segment lost 3 bases and the V segment lost 0 bases, leaving 5 bases of the junction unmatched. The germline V gene encodes CDR1 SGHTS and CDR2 YDEGEE. There are 16 residues in the CDR3.

The J gene is TRBJ2-1, the V gene TRBV6-1; 8 bases align to TRBD2. V was clipped by 2 bases and J by 7 bases; unmatched bases: 10. The CDR3 extends over 16 amino acids. Germline CDR1 and CDR2: MNHNS and SASEGT. The CDR3 loop reads CASSETWGLEPNEQFF. Written as DNA, the CDR3 is TGTGCCAGCAGTGAAACTTGGGGACTAGAGCCTAATGAGCAGTTCTTC.

CDR3 nucleotides: TGTGCCAGCAGCTTAGCGTCGGGGGGCGCTAGCACAGATACGCAGTATTTT. It yields the protein CASSLASGGASTDTQYF. V usage is TRBV7-9 and J usage is TRBJ2-3; TRBD2 might be the D (7 bases). Deletions cut 0 bases from V and 0 bases from J, with 13 bases between. Looked up from germline, CDR1 is SEHNR and CDR2 is FQNEAQ (reference sequence). CDR3 length: 17 amino acids.

Note on this clone: Other DNA variants within this sample encode the same CDR3. The chain uses TRBV27 and TRBJ2-1, with 14 bases fitting TRBD2. Unmatched junction bases numbered 2, after V lost 4 bases and J lost 6 bases. This CDR3 spans 15 amino acids. Germline lookup yields CDR1 MNHEY and CDR2 SMNVEV (reference sequence). This CDR3 is CASSSGLAGVNEQFF. DNA of the CDR3: TGTGCCAGCAGTTCGGGACTAGCGGGAGTCAATGAGCAGTTCTTC.

This chain's CDR3 is CASSRWTGGFPPTQYF. The CDR3 bases are TGTGCCAGCTCACGATGGACAGGGGGTTTCCCCCCCACCCAGTACTTC. The V and J genes are TRBV18 and TRBJ2-7, with 10 bases fitting TRBD1. V trimming: 4 bases; J trimming: 10 bases; junction bases outside the gene matches: 16. Germline assignment: CDR1 KGHSH and CDR2 LQKENI. The CDR3 is made up of 16 amino acids.

This chain links TRBV2 with TRBJ1-2; 11 nucleotides match TRBD1. With 0 bases clipped from V and 8 bases from J, the junction kept 5 bases outside the gene matches. The CDR3 sequence is 15 residues long. The V gene's germline CDR1 is SNHLY and CDR2 FYNNEI. The DNA for the CDR3 is TGTGCCAGCAGTGAAGCGCAGGGACAGGGGGTCGGCTACACCTTC. Translating it yields CASSEAQGQGVGYTF.

This chain links TRBV4-1 with TRBJ1-1; a weak D match, TRBD1 (6 bases). V lost 0 bases and J 3 bases, leaving 8 bases between the germline ends. Germline loops: CDR1 MGHRA, CDR2 YSYEKL. This CDR3 comprises 14 residues. For the CDR3, the DNA is TGCGCCAGCAGCCAAGATCAGGGGTACACTGAAGCTTTCTTT. It translates to CASSQDQGYTEAFF.

The V and J genes are TRBV14 and TRBJ2-7; D remains unclear. Germline V lookup: CDR1 SGHDN, CDR2 FVKESK. The CDR3 contains 13 residues. Trimming removed 2 bases at V and 4 bases at J, with 9 bases between. The CDR3 region has the DNA TGTGCCAGCAGCCAAACTTCTCGTTACGAGCAGTACTTC. It specifies CASSQTSRYEQYF.

The chain employs TRBV6-1 and TRBJ2-3, with D possibly being TRBD1 (6 bases). V was cut by 3 bases and J by 4 bases, with 14 bases left in between. The CDR3 sequence is 15 residues long. Germline-derived CDR1 and CDR2 are MNHNS and SASEGT. CDR3 coding DNA: TGTGCCAGCAGTGATTCAGGGGACGTCGCAGATACGCAGTATTTT. Its protein is CASSDSGDVADTQYF.

V usage is TRBV5-4 and J usage is TRBJ1-1; tentative D call: TRBD1 (5 bases). Trimming pared 0 bases from V and 1 base from J, leaving 13 bases between. The CDR3 contains 16 residues. Germline V CDR1 and CDR2: SGHNT, YYREEE (reference sequence). The CDR3 sequence: CASSLALTTGNTEAFF. CDR3 coding DNA: TGTGCCAGCAGCTTGGCGTTGACCACAGGGAACACTGAAGCTTTCTTT. Full variable domain (rest looked up from reference TRBV5-4 and TRBJ1-1): ETGVTQSPTHLIKTRGQQVTLRCSSQSGHNTVSWYQQALGQGPQFIFQYYREEENGRGNFPPRFSGLQFPNYSSELNVNALELDDSALYLCASSLALTTGNTEAFFGQGTRLTVV.

Written as DNA, the CDR3 is TGCGCCAGCAGGTGGGGGACAGGGACCTACAATGAGCAGTTCTTC. Translating it yields CASRWGTGTYNEQFF. This chain uses TRBV5-1 with TRBJ2-1; 9 nucleotides line up with TRBD1. This CDR3 has 15 residues. V was pared by 5 bases and J by 2 bases, with 5 bases of the junction left unmatched. CDR1 and CDR2 (germline): SGHRS, YFSETQ.

The rearrangement joins TRBV27 to TRBJ1-3; D is unclear. Germline V gene data show CDR1 as MNHEY and CDR2 as SMNVEV (reference sequence). Trimming removed 5 bases from V and 0 bases from J, with 17 bases in between. The CDR3 spans 17 residues. CDR3 bases: TGTGCCAGCAGTGCCCACCGGACGGGATTCTCTGGAAACACCATATATTTT. It yields the protein CASSAHRTGFSGNTIYF.

The chain carries TRBV25-1 and TRBJ2-5, with a weak D call TRBD2 (6 bases). CDR1 is MGHDK, CDR2 SYGVNS, per germline. Between the trimmed V and J ends, which lost 5 bases and 5 bases, there was a span of 21 bases. The length of the CDR3 is 16 residues. CDR3 protein: CASSRNLGREAETQYF. CDR3 nucleotides: TGTGCCAGCAGTCGGAATCTGGGCAGGGAGGCGGAGACCCAGTACTTC.

This chain connects TRBV7-9 to TRBJ1-2; D is ambiguous. The ends were cut back, 1 base at V and 4 bases at J, with 10 bases in the middle. The CDR3 runs to 14 residues. The germline gives CDR1 SEHNR, CDR2 FQNEAQ (reference sequence). In DNA form, the CDR3 reads TGTGCCAGCAGCTTAGAACAGCTCCTCTATGGCTACACCTTC. Translation: CASSLEQLLYGYTF.